A single sample gave rise to the 18 T cell receptor beta chains below, sequenced in a study of blood T cell repertoires in COVID-19. Data came from immunoSEQ multiplex PCR; TCRdb stores just in-frame clones and leaves some out. Seen here are some 110,000 clones, roughly 83% observed once, and the top ten hold over 2%. The sample comprised peripheral blood. These receptors were taken from a young man with acute or convalescent COVID-19.

The chain links TRBV19 to TRBJ2-7; TRBD2 might be the D (6 bases). CDR1 and CDR2 (germline): LNHDA, SQIVND (reference sequence). The CDR3 is 14 amino acids. V was trimmed by 5 bases and J by 1 base, leaving 12 bases between them. In DNA form, the CDR3 reads TGTGCCAGTAGTTTGGGACTGATTTCCTACGAGCAGTACTTC. It encodes CASSLGLISYEQYF.

This chain joins TRBV6-5 and TRBJ2-3; 7 bases agree with TRBD2. Trimming at V came to 2 bases and at J to 2 bases, leaving 1 base not matched to a gene. This CDR3 contains 14 residues. Germline assignment: CDR1 MNHEY and CDR2 SVGAGI. The DNA for the CDR3 is TGTGCCAGCAGTTACCGGGGGGTCACAGATACGCAGTATTTT. This translates into CASSYRGVTDTQYF.

This chain links TRBV5-1 with TRBJ2-5; weak D call: TRBD2 (6 bases). Germline V gives CDR1 SGHRS, CDR2 YFSETQ. V lost 2 bases, J lost 1 base, and 15 bases lay in between. This CDR3 contains 16 residues. As DNA, the CDR3 is TGCGCCAGCAGCTTAATCGCGAGCGGGCCCCAAGAGACCCAGTACTTC. It encodes CASSLIASGPQETQYF.

The chain combines TRBV6-5 with TRBJ1-2; 9 bases map to TRBD1. J lost 6 bases, V lost 6 bases, and 5 bases had no gene match. CDR1 is MNHEY, CDR2 SVGAGI, per germline. The CDR3 runs 13 residues. The CDR3, as DNA: TGTGCCAGCAGCATACAGGGGGCGGATGGCTACACCTTC. Translation: CASSIQGADGYTF.

CDR3 DNA sequence: TGTGCCAGCAGCCGCGGGTGGGGAAGCACCGGGGAGCTGTTTTTT. As protein: CASSRGWGSTGELFF. This chain uses TRBV7-9 with TRBJ2-2; D possibly corresponds to TRBD2 (5 bases). The CDR3 has 15 residues. V lost 5 bases and J lost 4, with 14 bases in between. Germline V CDR1 and CDR2: SEHNR, FQNEAQ (reference sequence).

This clone appeared a few times. The rearrangement joins TRBV19 to TRBJ1-2; D gene uncertain. The CDR3 extends over 13 amino acids. From germline, CDR1 is LNHDA and CDR2 SQIVND (reference sequence). Trimming pared 4 bases from V and 8 bases from J, leaving 14 bases between. DNA of the CDR3: TGTGCCAGTAGTACCCCCTCAGGCTCCGGCTACACCTTC. As protein: CASSTPSGSGYTF.

This clone came up a few times. The rearrangement joins TRBV5-1 to TRBJ2-1, with D perhaps matching TRBD1 (6 bases). The CDR3 is 15 amino acids. V gave up 0 bases and J gave up 8 bases, with 15 bases separating them. Germline V gene lookup returns CDR1 SGHRS and CDR2 YFSETQ. The CDR3 is CASSLGGQTTYEQFF. In DNA, the CDR3 is TGCGCCAGCAGCTTGGGGGGGCAGACTACCTATGAGCAGTTCTTC. The full variable domain, with the rest looked up from reference TRBV5-1 and TRBJ2-1, is KAGVTQTPRYLIKTRGQQVTLSCSPISGHRSVSWYQQTPGQGLQFLFEYFSETQRNKGNFPGRFSGRQFSNSRSEMNVSTLELGDSALYLCASSLGGQTTYEQFFGPGTRLTVL.

This chain links TRBV6-6 with TRBJ1-6; D ambiguous. The CDR3 is 12 amino acids. Germline lookup yields CDR1 MNHNY and CDR2 SVGAGI (reference sequence). Trimming took off 2 bases at V and 9 bases at J, with 5 bases between the two ends. Here the CDR3 reads CASSYASSPLHF. In nucleotides, the CDR3 is TGTGCCAGCAGTTACGCCAGTTCACCCCTCCACTTT.

J is TRBJ2-5 and V is TRBV30; TRBD2 might be the D (6 bases). The germline gives CDR1 GTSNPN, CDR2 SVGIG (reference sequence). V shed 1 base and J shed 1 base, with 13 bases lying between them. This CDR3 spans 15 amino acids. CDR3 protein: CAWSAWDFSQETQYF. DNA for the CDR3: TGTGCCTGGAGTGCTTGGGACTTCAGCCAAGAGACCCAGTACTTC.

V gene TRBV27 combines with J gene TRBJ2-1, with 11 bases that match TRBD2. This CDR3 has 16 residues. CDR1 is MNHEY and CDR2 is SMNVEV in the germline V gene (reference sequence). Unmatched junction bases numbered 9, after V lost 1 base and J lost 10 bases. The CDR3 DNA is TGTGCCAGCAGTTTATTGGTTAGCGGGGGGGTGGGAGAGCAGTTCTTC. Amino acid sequence: CASSLLVSGGVGEQFF.

V and J are TRBV18 and TRBJ1-2; D may be TRBD1 (5 bases). This CDR3 is 16 amino acids long. Trimming took 3 bases from V and 6 from J, leaving 20 bases between them. Germline-derived CDR1 and CDR2 are KGHSH and LQKENI. CDR3 region: CASSPVRTRDFHGYTF. The CDR3 region has the DNA TGTGCCAGCTCACCCGTCCGGACACGAGACTTCCATGGCTACACCTTC.

The J gene is TRBJ1-5, the V gene TRBV10-3; D is possibly TRBD1 (5 bases). CDR3 size: 15 residues. The V gene lost 6 bases and the J gene lost 4 bases, with 16 bases spanning the gap. Looked up from germline, CDR1 is ENHRY and CDR2 is SYGVKD. The chain's CDR3 is CAISPGREGNQPQHF. CDR3 DNA: TGTGCCATCAGCCCTGGCAGGGAGGGGAATCAGCCCCAGCATTTT.

This chain links TRBV6-6 with TRBJ2-1, with D possibly being TRBD1 (7 bases). This CDR3 is 14 amino acids long. CDR1 MNHNY and CDR2 SVGAGI come from the germline V gene (reference sequence). V was shortened by 6 bases and J by 4 bases, with 13 bases between the two germline ends. In nucleotides, the CDR3 is TGTGCCAGCAGGGAGGAGGGGGCATACAATGAGCAGTTCTTC. Its translation: CASREEGAYNEQFF.

The chain links TRBV7-2 to TRBJ1-3; the D is unclear. Germline-derived CDR1 and CDR2 are SGHTA and FQGNSA. V was cut by 1 base and J by 7 bases, with 11 bases left in between. This CDR3 spans 14 amino acids. This chain's CDR3 is CASSLGGSRNTIYF. In nucleotides, the CDR3 is TGTGCCAGCAGCTTAGGCGGTTCCCGGAACACCATATATTTT.

The chain combines TRBV10-2 with TRBJ1-5; the match to TRBD1 covers 8 bases. After removal of 6 bases from V and 1 base from J, the junction contained 5 bases not matched to a gene. The CDR3 covers 15 residues. Germline loops: CDR1 WSHSY, CDR2 SAAADI. CDR3 DNA sequence: TGCGCCAGCAGAGGACAGGGAGGGAGCAATCAGCCCCAGCATTTT. Encoded protein: CASRGQGGSNQPQHF.

This clone turned up a few times. The chain links TRBV5-1 to TRBJ1-5, with D hard to call. CDR1 SGHRS and CDR2 YFSETQ come from the germline V gene. This CDR3 comprises 13 residues. V dropped 0 bases and J dropped 7 bases, with 8 bases sitting between them. CDR3 in amino acids: CASSLALGQPQHF. In DNA, the CDR3 is TGCGCCAGCAGCTTGGCCCTAGGCCAGCCCCAGCATTTT.

The V and J genes are TRBV6-2 or TRBV6-3 and TRBJ1-6, with 7 bases matching TRBD1. In germline, CDR1 is MNHEY, CDR2 SVGEGT. V was pared by 2 bases and J by 10 bases, with 8 bases of the junction left unmatched. The CDR3 totals 15 residues. The CDR3 DNA reads TGTGCCAGCAGTTACCTGGGCAGGGGGGTGTCACCCCTCCACTTT. Its translation is CASSYLGRGVSPLHF.

The V and J genes are TRBV4-1 and TRBJ2-7; 12 nucleotides align to TRBD2. The CDR3 is 15 amino acids. Germline V gene lookup returns CDR1 MGHRA and CDR2 YSYEKL. Losses at the gene ends were 2 bases for V and 1 base for J; bases not matched to a gene: 0. The CDR3 DNA reads as TGCGCCAGCAGCCAAACTAGCGGGGGGTCCTACGAGCAGTACTTC. This encodes CASSQTSGGSYEQYF.